The clone carrying this T cell receptor (beta chain) occurred a few times. Its cognate antigen is unknown. Germline and genes: mouse. The CDR3 end lies 1 residue beyond the end of the read and is filled in from the germline J gene. V gave up 2 bases and J gave up 6 bases, with 8 bases separating them. The germline gives CDR1 SNHLY, CDR2 FYNGKV (reference sequence). The CDR3 totals 12 residues. This entry is derived from a study of tissue T cells after allogeneic stem cell transplantation. Study-wide points: Within patients, tissue anatomy strongly shaped TCR repertoire composition.

This table comes from immunoSEQ multiplex PCR, and its TCRdb copy is limited to in-frame clones, with some not included. The sample yields just over 8,500 clones, around 40% seen once. The time point: mouse harvest day 7 after allogeneic transplant. Tail vein injection delivered 10^7 T-cell-depleted bone marrow cells and 10^6 splenic CD5+ T cells. V is TRBV3 and J is TRBJ2-7, with no clear D. The sequenced material came from skin. The clonotype was recovered from a female BALB/c mouse given C57BL/6 T cells with graft-versus-host disease after an allogeneic hematopoietic cell transplant. The CDR3 region is CASSLRKSEQYF. CDR3 DNA (partial): TGTGCCAGCAGCTTAAGAAAGAGTGAACAGTAC.